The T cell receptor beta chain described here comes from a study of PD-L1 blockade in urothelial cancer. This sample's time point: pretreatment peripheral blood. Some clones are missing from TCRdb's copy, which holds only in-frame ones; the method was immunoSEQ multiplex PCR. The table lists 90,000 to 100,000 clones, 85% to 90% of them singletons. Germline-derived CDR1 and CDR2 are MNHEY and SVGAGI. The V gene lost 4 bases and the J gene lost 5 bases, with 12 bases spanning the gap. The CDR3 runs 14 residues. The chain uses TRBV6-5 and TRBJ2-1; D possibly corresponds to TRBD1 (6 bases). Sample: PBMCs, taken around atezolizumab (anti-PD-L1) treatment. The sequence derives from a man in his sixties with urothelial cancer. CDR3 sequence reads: CASSSWTANNEQFF. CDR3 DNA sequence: TGTGCCAGCAGTTCGTGGACAGCTAACAATGAGCAGTTCTTC.